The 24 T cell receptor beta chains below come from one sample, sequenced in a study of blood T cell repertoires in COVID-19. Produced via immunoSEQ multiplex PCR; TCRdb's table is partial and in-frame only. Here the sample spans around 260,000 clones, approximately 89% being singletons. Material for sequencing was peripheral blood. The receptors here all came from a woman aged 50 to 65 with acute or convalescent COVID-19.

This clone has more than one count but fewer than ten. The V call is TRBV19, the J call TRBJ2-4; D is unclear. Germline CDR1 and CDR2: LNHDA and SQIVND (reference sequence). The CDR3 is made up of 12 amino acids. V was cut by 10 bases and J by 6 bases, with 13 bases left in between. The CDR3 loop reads CATGAVGNIQYF. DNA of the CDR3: TGTGCCACAGGCGCAGTCGGAAACATTCAGTACTTC.

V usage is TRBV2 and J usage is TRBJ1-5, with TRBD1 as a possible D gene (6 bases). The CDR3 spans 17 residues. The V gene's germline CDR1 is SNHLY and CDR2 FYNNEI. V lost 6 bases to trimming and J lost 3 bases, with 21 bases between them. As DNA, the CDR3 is TGTGCCAGCAGAGGGGACACCGCACGCGATTACAATCAGCCCCAGCATTTT. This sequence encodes CASRGDTARDYNQPQHF.

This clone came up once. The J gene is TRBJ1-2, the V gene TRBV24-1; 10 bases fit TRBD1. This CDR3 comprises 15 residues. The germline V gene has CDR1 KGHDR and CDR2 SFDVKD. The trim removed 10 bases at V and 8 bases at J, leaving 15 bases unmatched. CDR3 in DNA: TGTGCCACGTACTCCGGGACAGGGGTATTGGGGGGCTACACCTTC. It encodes CATYSGTGVLGGYTF.

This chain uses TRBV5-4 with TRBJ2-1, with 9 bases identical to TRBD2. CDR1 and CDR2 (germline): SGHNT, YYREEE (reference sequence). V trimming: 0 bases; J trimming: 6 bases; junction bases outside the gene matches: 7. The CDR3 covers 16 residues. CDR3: CASSLVNSGSGNEQFF. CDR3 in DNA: TGTGCCAGCAGCTTGGTTAATAGCGGGAGCGGCAATGAGCAGTTCTTC.

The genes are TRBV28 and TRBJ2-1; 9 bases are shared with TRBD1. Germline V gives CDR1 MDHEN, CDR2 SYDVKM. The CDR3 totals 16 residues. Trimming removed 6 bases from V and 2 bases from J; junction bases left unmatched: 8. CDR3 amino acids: CASSLGGQGTYNEQFF. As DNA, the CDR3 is TGTGCCAGCAGCTTGGGGGGACAGGGAACCTACAATGAGCAGTTCTTC. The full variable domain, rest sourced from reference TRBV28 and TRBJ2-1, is DVKVTQSSRYLVKRTGEKVFLECVQDMDHENMFWYRQDPGLGLRLIYFSYDVKMKEKGDIPEGYSVSREKKERFSLILESASTNQTSMYLCASSLGGQGTYNEQFFGPGTRLTVL.

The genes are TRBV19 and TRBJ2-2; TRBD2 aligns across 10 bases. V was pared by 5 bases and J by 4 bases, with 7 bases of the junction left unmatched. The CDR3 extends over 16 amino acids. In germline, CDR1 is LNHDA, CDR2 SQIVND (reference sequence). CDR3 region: CASSPLAGVLTGELFF. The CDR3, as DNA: TGTGCCAGTAGTCCTCTAGCGGGAGTCCTCACCGGGGAGCTGTTTTTT.

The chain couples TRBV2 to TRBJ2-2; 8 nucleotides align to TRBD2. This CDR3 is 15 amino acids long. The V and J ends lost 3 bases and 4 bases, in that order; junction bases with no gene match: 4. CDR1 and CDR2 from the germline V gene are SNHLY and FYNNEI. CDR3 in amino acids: CASSELAGLTGELFF. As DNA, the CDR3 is TGTGCCAGCAGTGAGTTAGCGGGACTCACCGGGGAGCTGTTTTTT.

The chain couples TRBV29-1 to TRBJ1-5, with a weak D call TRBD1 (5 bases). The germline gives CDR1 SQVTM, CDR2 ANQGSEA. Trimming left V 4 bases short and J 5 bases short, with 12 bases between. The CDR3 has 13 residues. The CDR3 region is CSVGQGRDQPQHF. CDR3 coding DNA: TGCAGCGTTGGTCAGGGTCGGGATCAGCCCCAGCATTTT.

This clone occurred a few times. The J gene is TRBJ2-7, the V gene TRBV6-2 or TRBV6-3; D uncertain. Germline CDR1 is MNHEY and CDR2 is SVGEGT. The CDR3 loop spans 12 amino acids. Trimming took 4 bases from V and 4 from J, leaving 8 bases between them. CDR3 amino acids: CASSSVGYEQYF. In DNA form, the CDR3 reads TGTGCCAGCAGTTCAGTTGGTTACGAGCAGTACTTC.

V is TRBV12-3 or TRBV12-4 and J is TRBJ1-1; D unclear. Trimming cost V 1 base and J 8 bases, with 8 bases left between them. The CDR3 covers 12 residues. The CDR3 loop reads CASSLVDSEAFF. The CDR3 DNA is TGTGCCAGCAGTTTAGTAGATTCCGAAGCTTTCTTT.

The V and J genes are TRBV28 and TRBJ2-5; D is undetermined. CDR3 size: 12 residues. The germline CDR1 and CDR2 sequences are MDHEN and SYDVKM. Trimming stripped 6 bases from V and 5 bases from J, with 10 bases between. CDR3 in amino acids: CASSPSRETQYF. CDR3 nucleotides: TGTGCCAGCAGCCCCTCCCGGGAGACCCAGTACTTC.

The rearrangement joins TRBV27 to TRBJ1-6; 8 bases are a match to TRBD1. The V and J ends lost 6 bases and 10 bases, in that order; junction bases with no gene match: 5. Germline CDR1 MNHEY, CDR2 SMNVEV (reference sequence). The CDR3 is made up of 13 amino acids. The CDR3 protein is CASSGQGRSPLHF. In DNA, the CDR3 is TGTGCCAGCAGCGGACAGGGACGCTCACCCCTCCACTTT.

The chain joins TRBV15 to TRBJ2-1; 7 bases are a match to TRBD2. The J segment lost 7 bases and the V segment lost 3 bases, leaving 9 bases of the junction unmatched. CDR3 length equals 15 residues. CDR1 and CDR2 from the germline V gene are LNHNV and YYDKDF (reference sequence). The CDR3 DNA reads TGTGCCACCAGCAGCCCTCCCAGCGGGATTAATGAGCAGTTCTTC. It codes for CATSSPPSGINEQFF.

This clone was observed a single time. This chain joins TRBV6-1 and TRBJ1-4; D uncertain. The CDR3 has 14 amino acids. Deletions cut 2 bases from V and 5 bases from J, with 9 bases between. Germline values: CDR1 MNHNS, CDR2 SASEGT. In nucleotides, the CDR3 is TGTGCCAGCAGTGAATACGGTCGAAATGAAAAACTGTTTTTT. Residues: CASSEYGRNEKLFF.

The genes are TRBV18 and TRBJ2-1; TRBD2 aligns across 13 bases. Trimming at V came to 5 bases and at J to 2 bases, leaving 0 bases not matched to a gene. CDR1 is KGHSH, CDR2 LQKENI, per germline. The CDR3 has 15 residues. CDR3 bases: TGTGCCAGCTCAACTAGCGGGAGGGCCTACAATGAGCAGTTCTTC. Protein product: CASSTSGRAYNEQFF.

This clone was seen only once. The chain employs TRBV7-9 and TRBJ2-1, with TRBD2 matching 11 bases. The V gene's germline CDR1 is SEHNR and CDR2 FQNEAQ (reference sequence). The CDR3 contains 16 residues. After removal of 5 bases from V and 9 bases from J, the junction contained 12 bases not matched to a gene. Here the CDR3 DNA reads TGTGCCAGCAGCCCACTAGCGGGAGACGGTGTGGGTGAGCAGTTCTTC. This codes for CASSPLAGDGVGEQFF.

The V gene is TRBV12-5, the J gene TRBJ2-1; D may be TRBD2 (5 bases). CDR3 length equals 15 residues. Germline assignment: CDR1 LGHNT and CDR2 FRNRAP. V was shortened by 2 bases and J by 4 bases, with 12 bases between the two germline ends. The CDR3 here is CASGLYRDVYNEQFF. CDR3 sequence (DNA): TGTGCTAGTGGTTTGTACCGGGATGTTTACAATGAGCAGTTCTTC.

In DNA form, the CDR3 reads TGTGCCAGCCCTCCGCCGGGACAGCCTCTTTATGGCTACACCTTC. It is translated as CASPPPGQPLYGYTF. The V call is TRBV7-9, the J call TRBJ1-2, with 7 bases fitting TRBD1. V lost 8 bases, J lost 5 bases, and 14 bases stayed unmatched. Per the germline V gene, CDR1 is SEHNR and CDR2 is FQNEAQ (reference sequence). CDR3 size: 15 residues.

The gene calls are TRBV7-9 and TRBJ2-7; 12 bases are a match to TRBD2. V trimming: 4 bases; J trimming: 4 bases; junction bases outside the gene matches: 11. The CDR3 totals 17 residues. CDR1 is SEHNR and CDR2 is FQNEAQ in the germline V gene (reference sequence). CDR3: CASSSRLAGGTPYEQYF. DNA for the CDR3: TGTGCCAGCAGCTCCCGGCTAGCGGGAGGGACTCCATACGAGCAGTACTTC.

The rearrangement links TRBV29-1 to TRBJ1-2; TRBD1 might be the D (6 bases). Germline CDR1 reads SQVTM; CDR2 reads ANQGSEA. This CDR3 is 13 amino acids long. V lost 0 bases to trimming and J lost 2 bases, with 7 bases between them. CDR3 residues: CSVEEQGNYGYTF. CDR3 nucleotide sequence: TGCAGCGTTGAAGAACAGGGCAACTATGGCTACACCTTC.

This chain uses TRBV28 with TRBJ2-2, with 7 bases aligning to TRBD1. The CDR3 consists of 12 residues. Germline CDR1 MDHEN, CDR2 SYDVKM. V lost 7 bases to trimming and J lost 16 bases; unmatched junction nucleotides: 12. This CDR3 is CASTKRSDREFF. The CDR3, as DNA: TGTGCCAGCACCAAAAGAAGCGACAGGGAGTTTTTT.

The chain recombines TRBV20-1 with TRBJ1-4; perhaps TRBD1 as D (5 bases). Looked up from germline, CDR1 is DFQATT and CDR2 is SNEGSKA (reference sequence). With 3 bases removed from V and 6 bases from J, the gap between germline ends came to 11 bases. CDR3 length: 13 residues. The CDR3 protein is CSASVGGDEKLFF. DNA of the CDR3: TGCAGTGCTAGTGTTGGAGGGGATGAAAAACTGTTTTTT.

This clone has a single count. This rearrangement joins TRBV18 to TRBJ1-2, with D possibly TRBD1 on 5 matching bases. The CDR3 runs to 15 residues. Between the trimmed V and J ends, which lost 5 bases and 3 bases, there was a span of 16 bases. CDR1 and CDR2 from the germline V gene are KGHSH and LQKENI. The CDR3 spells CASSAPSLQDYGYTF. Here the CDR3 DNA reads TGTGCCAGCTCAGCTCCATCTCTACAGGACTATGGCTACACCTTC.

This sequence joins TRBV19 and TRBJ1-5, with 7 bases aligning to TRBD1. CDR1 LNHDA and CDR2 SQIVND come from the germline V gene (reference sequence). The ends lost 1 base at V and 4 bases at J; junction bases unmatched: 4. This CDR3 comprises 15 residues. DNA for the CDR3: TGTGCCAGTAGTATAGTTGGGACAGCAAATCAGCCCCAGCATTTT. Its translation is CASSIVGTANQPQHF.